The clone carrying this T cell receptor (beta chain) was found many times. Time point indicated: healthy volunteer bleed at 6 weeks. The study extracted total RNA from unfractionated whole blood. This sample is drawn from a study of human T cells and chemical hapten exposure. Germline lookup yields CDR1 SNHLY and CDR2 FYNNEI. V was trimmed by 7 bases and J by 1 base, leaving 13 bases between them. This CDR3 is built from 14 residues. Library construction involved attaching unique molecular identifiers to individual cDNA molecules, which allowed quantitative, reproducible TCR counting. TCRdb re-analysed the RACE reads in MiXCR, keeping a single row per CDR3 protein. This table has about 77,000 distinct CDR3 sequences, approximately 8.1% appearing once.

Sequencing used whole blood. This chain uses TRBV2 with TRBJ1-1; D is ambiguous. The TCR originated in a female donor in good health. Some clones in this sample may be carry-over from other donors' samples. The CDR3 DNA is TGTGCCAGCAAATCGTCCCCGGAGAACACTGAAGCTTTCTTT. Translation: CASKSSPENTEAFF.